In its sample, the clone carrying this T cell receptor beta chain was seen many times. RNA transcripts were the template for amplifying TCR beta CDR3 regions. A set of HTBI primers served as the primers for a first-round RT-PCR of the TCR CDR3. MiXCR, applied by TCRdb to the multiplex PCR reads, yields one record per CDR3 protein. The data show roughly 570,000 distinct CDR3 sequences, with 15% to 18% seen just once and 6.5% to 8% held by the top ten. This CDR3 has 13 amino acids. Germline V gene lookup returns CDR1 MDHEN and CDR2 SYDVKM. V was pared by 5 bases and J by 0 bases, with 2 bases between. These data belong to a study of T cells in Graves' hyperthyroidism and ophthalmopathy. Patients showing uncontrolled infection, other autoimmune disease, pregnancy or lactation were ineligible. Used for diagnoses were clinical symptoms, serum thyroxine and TRAb, thyroid ultrasound and orbital computed tomography.

V and J are TRBV28 and TRBJ2-6, with unresolved D. The sequenced material came from blood. This sequence originates from a woman in her 30s with Graves' hyperthyroidism. The chain's CDR3 is CASSRSGANVLTF. The CDR3 DNA sequence: TGTGCCAGCAGTCGCTCTGGGGCCAACGTCCTGACTTTC. The variable domain in full, with the rest retrieved from reference TRBV28 and TRBJ2-6, is DVKVTQSSRYLVKRTGEKVFLECVQDMDHENMFWYRQDPGLGLRLIYFSYDVKMKEKGDIPEGYSVSREKKERFSLILESASTNQTSMYLCASSRSGANVLTFGAGSRLTVL.